The clone carrying this T cell receptor (beta chain) has more than one count but fewer than ten. The target antigen is unknown. This record comes from a study of T-cell memory formation after mild COVID-19. Turning to the study itself: Clusters were largely donor specific.

The J segment lost 0 bases and the V segment lost 2 bases, leaving 4 bases of the junction unmatched. Germline V gives CDR1 KGHDR, CDR2 SFDVKD. The CDR3 covers 17 residues. Overall study results and limits: Among clones contracting day 15 to 85, CD4/CD8 was balanced, whereas later expanders leaned CD4+. Pre-infection memory carried some responding clones, suggesting that cross-reactive memory joined.

TCRdb used MiXCR to reprocess the 5' RACE reads, holding one entry per CDR3 protein. The sample carries 250,000 to 350,000 distinct CDR3 sequences, just under 20% recorded once. This rearrangement joins TRBV24-1 to TRBJ2-4; 9 bases match TRBD1. This TCR was sampled from a man aged 18 to 30 who had mild COVID-19 (a few samples of this study predate the infection). Cell type and time point are not known. Sample: PBMCs or a T cell subset sorted from them (not recorded which). CDR3 in amino acids: CATSDSGTGLAKNIQYF. CDR3 DNA: TGTGCCACCAGTGATTCCGGGACAGGGCTAGCCAAAAACATTCAGTACTTC.